This TCR beta chain derives from a study of CD8+CD57+ T cells in acquired aplastic anemia. On the study more broadly: Yields of DNA that came from sorted CD4+ and CD8+ cells averaged about 2.9 ug.

The CDR3 has 14 amino acids, counting both end residues. The V gene's germline CDR1 is SGHVS and CDR2 FNYEAQ. Study-level results: There were twenty-nine CD8+ CDR3 sequences that occurred in both patients and controls.

CDR3 and TCR beta VDJ profiling relied on genomic DNA as the template. TCRdb passed the reads through MiXCR, listing each CDR3 protein once. The sample shows some 210,000 distinct CDR3 sequences, around 60% of them seen only once. This clonotype was counted a single time. Antigen unknown. Since no conserved phenylalanine or tryptophan closes the CDR3, a read error is the likely cause. The DNA is left out, because the CDR3 cannot be placed on it with certainty; the CDR3 is given as TCRdb lists it. This receptor was taken from a human donor in good health. Input material: sorted CD4+, CD8+, or CD8+CD57+ T cells (not recorded which) from PBMCs. V gene TRBV7-6 combines with J gene TRBJ2-1; the table's D call TRBD2 went unverified against the DNA. The CDR3 protein is CASNPSGTTTMSSC.